This entry describes one T cell receptor (beta chain). Its antigen is not known. The data belong to a study of blood T cells in healthy people across ages. Whole-study results and caveats: Because donor CMV status was unknown, expanded clonotype changes were possibly confounded.

With V trimmed by 3 bases and J by 4 bases, 6 bases remained unmatched. This CDR3 region has 14 residues. The germline gives CDR1 SGHTA, CDR2 FQGNSA. PCR was performed a second time for about 7 to 11 cycles using a sample-barcoded 5' primer and a J-beta primer mix. TCRdb independently ran MiXCR on the 5' RACE reads; one entry per CDR3 protein. This sample yields around 800,000 distinct CDR3 sequences, of which roughly 25% are seen a single time; under 3% belongs to the top ten. Separately, the same data were catalogued under a study of T cells of mothers and their children. That report adds: Researchers report slightly higher, though non-significant, overlap in related mother-child pairs than in unrelated pairs.

This clonotype was sampled from a boy between 5 and 17 years old in good health. The material sequenced was blood. The chain carries TRBV7-2 and TRBJ2-7; TRBD1 agrees at 7 bases. The CDR3 region is CASSFTGQRYEQYF. The CDR3 DNA follows: TGTGCCAGCAGCTTTACGGGACAGCGGTACGAGCAGTACTTC.